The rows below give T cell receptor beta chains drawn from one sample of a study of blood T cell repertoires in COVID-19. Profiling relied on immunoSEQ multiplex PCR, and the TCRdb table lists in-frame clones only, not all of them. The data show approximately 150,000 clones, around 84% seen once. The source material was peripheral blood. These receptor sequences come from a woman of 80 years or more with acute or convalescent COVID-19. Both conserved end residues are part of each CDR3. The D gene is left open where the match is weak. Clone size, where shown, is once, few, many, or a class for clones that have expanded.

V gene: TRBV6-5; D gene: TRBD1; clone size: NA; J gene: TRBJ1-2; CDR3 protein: CASSTGGDYGYTF; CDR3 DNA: TGTGCCAGCAGTACAGGGGGGGACTATGGCTACACCTTC
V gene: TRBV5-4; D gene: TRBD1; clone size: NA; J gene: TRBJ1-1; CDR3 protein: CASSSGGLETEAFF; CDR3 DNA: TGTGCCAGCAGCTCAGGGGGCTTGGAGACTGAAGCTTTCTTT
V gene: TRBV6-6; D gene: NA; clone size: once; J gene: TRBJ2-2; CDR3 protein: CASRDNGENTGELFF; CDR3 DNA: TGTGCCAGCAGGGACAACGGAGAAAACACCGGGGAGCTGTTTTTT
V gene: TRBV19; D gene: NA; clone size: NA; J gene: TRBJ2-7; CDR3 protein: CASSEAAISYEQYF; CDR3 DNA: TGTGCCAGTAGTGAGGCGGCGATCTCCTACGAGCAGTACTTC
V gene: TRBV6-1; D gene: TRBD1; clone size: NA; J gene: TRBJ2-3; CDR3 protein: CASSERGRRTDTQYF; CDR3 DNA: TGTGCCAGCAGTGAGAGGGGGCGTCGCACAGATACGCAGTATTTT
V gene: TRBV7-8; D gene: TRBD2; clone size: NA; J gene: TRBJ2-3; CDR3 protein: CASSSLGGGFTDTQYF; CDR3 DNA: TGTGCCAGCAGCTCTCTGGGGGGGGGATTCACAGATACGCAGTATTTT
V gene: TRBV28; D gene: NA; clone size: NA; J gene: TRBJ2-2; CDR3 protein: CASSSGTGELFF; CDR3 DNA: TGTGCCAGCAGTAGCGGGACCGGGGAGCTGTTTTTT
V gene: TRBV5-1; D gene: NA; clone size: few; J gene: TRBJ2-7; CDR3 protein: CASSLTGTGAYEQYF; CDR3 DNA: TGCGCCAGCAGCTTAACCGGGACGGGGGCCTACGAGCAGTACTTC
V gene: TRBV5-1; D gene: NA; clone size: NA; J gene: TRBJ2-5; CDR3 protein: CASSLGVLPQETQYF; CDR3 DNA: TGCGCCAGCAGCTTGGGAGTCCTGCCTCAAGAGACCCAGTACTTC
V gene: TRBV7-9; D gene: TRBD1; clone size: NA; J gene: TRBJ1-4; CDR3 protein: CASSLGRDSGEKLFF; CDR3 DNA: TGTGCCAGCAGCTTAGGGAGGGACAGCGGGGAAAAACTGTTTTTT
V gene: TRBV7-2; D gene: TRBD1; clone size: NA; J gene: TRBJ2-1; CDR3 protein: CASSLVAGTGHEQFF; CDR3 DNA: TGTGCCAGCAGCTTAGTTGCCGGGACAGGTCATGAGCAGTTCTTC
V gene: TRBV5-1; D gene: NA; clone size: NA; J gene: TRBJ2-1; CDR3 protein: CASSLFGRGDNEQFF; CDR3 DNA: TGCGCCAGCAGCTTGTTCGGCAGGGGCGACAATGAGCAGTTCTTC
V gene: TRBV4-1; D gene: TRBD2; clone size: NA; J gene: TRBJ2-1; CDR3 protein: CASSQDVAGGLYNEQFF; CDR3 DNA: TGCGCCAGCAGCCAAGATGTAGCGGGGGGGTTGTACAATGAGCAGTTCTTC
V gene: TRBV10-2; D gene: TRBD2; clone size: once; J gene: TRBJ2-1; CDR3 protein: CASTQLAGGPVEQFF; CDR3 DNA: TGCGCCAGCACCCAACTAGCGGGAGGGCCGGTTGAGCAGTTCTTC
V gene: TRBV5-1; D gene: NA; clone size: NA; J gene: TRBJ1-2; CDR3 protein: CASSPSSGVIGGYTF; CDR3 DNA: TGCGCCAGCAGCCCTTCTTCAGGGGTCATAGGCGGCTACACCTTC